Sequencing of this T cell receptor beta chain was carried out in a study of PD-1 blockade in classical Hodgkin lymphoma. Study at large: Each patient was given nivolumab 3 mg/kg through a vein every 2 weeks. Whole-study findings and limits: Complete responders showed a baseline diversity that resembled the diversity of newly diagnosed patients. CD4+ TCR diversity, unlike CD8+, rose significantly by C4D1.

A note on this clone: Its antigen is still unknown.

Trimming at V came to 6 bases and at J to 0 bases, leaving 2 bases not matched to a gene. Germline V lookup: CDR1 LNHDA, CDR2 SQIVND (reference sequence). The CDR3 has 15 residues. Patients all relapsed after autologous stem cell transplantation, and there was variation in brentuximab vedotin exposure. Data came from immunoSEQ multiplex PCR; TCRdb stores just in-frame clones and leaves some out. The sample consists of approximately 7,400 clones, 70% to 80% of them appearing once. The chain uses TRBV19 and TRBJ2-6; 7 bases match TRBD1. The specimen comprised peripheral blood mononuclear cells (PBMCs), sampled at baseline. This TCR came from a human donor with classical Hodgkin lymphoma. CDR3 sequence: CASRGQYSGANVLTF. The CDR3 DNA reads TGTGCCAGTAGGGGACAGTACTCTGGGGCCAACGTCCTGACTTTC.